Shown below are 29 T cell receptor beta chains from a single sample sequenced in a study of T cell responses to AZD1222 COVID-19 vaccine. Assay: immunoSEQ multiplex PCR; the TCRdb copy retains only in-frame clones and omits some. The sample carries 140,000 or so clones, more than 85% recorded once. The sequencing used peripheral blood, collected after recovery from COVID-19. All receptors come from an adult who had recovered from COVID-19.

This chain connects TRBV5-3 to TRBJ2-2; D is tentatively TRBD1 or TRBD2 (5 bases each). TRBV5-3 is treated as an ORF (open reading frame) with a function not yet certain. The length of the CDR3 is 20 residues. Trimming left V 5 bases short and J 4 bases short, with 30 bases between. The CDR3 DNA sequence: TGTGCCAGAAGTATGTGTGGGACGATCAGTCTCCTATCCTCCACCGGGGAGCTGTTTTTT. This codes for CARSMCGTISLLSSTGELFF.

The rearrangement uses TRBV6-5 and TRBJ2-7, with TRBD1 matching over 9 bases. The germline V gene has CDR1 MNHEY and CDR2 SVGAGI. The CDR3 covers 16 residues. Trimming at V came to 2 bases and at J to 2 bases, leaving 7 bases not matched to a gene. This CDR3 reads CASSYTLQGATYEQYF. Here the CDR3 DNA reads TGTGCCAGCAGTTACACCTTACAGGGGGCCACCTACGAGCAGTACTTC.

The gene calls are TRBV15 and TRBJ1-4; D call uncertain. This CDR3 has 16 amino acids. Germline CDR1 reads LNHNV; CDR2 reads YYDKDF (reference sequence). V was pared by 0 bases and J by 8 bases, with 16 bases between. CDR3 DNA: TGTGCCACCAGCAGAGAACCCGGACTGGGAGGGGAAAAACTGTTTTTT. Translation gives CATSREPGLGGEKLFF. The complete variable domain, with remaining parts taken from reference TRBV15 and TRBJ1-4, reads DAMVIQNPRYQVTQFGKPVTLSCSQTLNHNVMYWYQQKSSQAPKLLFHYYDKDFNNEADTPDNFQSRRPNTSFCFLDIRSPGLGDTAMYLCATSREPGLGGEKLFFGSGTQLSVL.

The chain carries TRBV4-1 and TRBJ2-5; TRBD1 aligns across 7 bases. This CDR3 contains 15 residues. Per the germline V gene, CDR1 is MGHRA and CDR2 is YSYEKL. V shed 6 bases, J shed 1 base, and the junction held 8 bases outside the gene matches. In DNA form, the CDR3 reads TGCGCCAGCAGAGCCTCCGGACAGGTCCAAGAGACCCAGTACTTC. The encoded protein is CASRASGQVQETQYF.

The V call is TRBV7-6, the J call TRBJ1-2, with D uncertain. The ends were cut back, 1 base at V and 3 bases at J, with 6 bases in the middle. Germline V gives CDR1 SGHVS, CDR2 FNYEAQ. This CDR3 is 13 amino acids long. As DNA, the CDR3 is TGTGCCAGCAGCTTAGATCAGGACTATGGCTACACCTTC. It is translated as CASSLDQDYGYTF.

The chain uses TRBV7-2 and TRBJ1-1, with D unresolved. The CDR3 runs to 15 residues. Between the trimmed V and J ends, which lost 8 bases and 4 bases, there was a span of 20 bases. Germline loops: CDR1 SGHTA, CDR2 FQGNSA. The DNA of the CDR3 is TGTGCCAGCGTTGAAGGATCAGATCGTCCCACTGAAGCTTTCTTT. This sequence encodes CASVEGSDRPTEAFF.

V and J are TRBV19 and TRBJ1-6; D remains ambiguous. The CDR3 covers 13 residues. With 4 bases removed from V and 10 bases from J, the gap between germline ends came to 11 bases. CDR1 and CDR2 (germline): LNHDA, SQIVND (reference sequence). CDR3 sequence (DNA): TGTGCCAGTAGTACCAAACCCAGATCACCCCTCCACTTT. As protein: CASSTKPRSPLHF.

The V gene is TRBV6-6, the J gene TRBJ1-3; D unclear. The CDR3 loop spans 11 amino acids. The ends were cut back, 7 bases at V and 4 bases at J, with 5 bases in the middle. Germline loops: CDR1 MNHNY, CDR2 SVGAGI (reference sequence). CDR3 DNA sequence: TGTGCCAGCAACATAGGAAACACCATATATTTT. Amino acids: CASNIGNTIYF.

The DNA of the CDR3 is TGTGCCAGCTCACCGGAGGACCTCTTTTATGAAAAACTGTTTTTT. Protein sequence: CASSPEDLFYEKLFF. The V and J genes are TRBV18 and TRBJ1-4; D not resolved. V dropped 3 bases and J dropped 6 bases, with 14 bases sitting between them. CDR3 length equals 15 residues. Looked up from germline, CDR1 is KGHSH and CDR2 is LQKENI.

The chain uses TRBV18 and TRBJ1-6; the D gene is possibly TRBD1 (6 bases). The germline V gene has CDR1 KGHSH and CDR2 LQKENI. The V and J ends lost 2 bases and 8 bases respectively, with 13 bases between them. The CDR3 length is 15 residues. CDR3 in amino acids: CASSPGTGIDSPLHF. The CDR3 bases are TGTGCCAGCTCACCAGGCACAGGGATTGATTCACCCCTCCACTTT.

J is TRBJ1-2 and V is TRBV30, with TRBD1 as a possible D gene (5 bases). V dropped 2 bases and J dropped 6 bases, with 10 bases sitting between them. Germline V gene sequence: CDR1 GTSNPN, CDR2 SVGIG (reference sequence). The CDR3 is 12 residues long. CDR3 region: CAWSMGVDGYTF. The CDR3 DNA follows: TGTGCCTGGAGTATGGGGGTTGATGGCTACACCTTC.

J is TRBJ1-2 and V is TRBV27, with D possibly being TRBD1 (6 bases). The V gene's germline CDR1 is MNHEY and CDR2 SMNVEV (reference sequence). CDR3 length: 15 amino acids. V lost 0 bases and J lost 2, with 10 bases in between. As DNA, the CDR3 is TGTGCCAGCAGTTTATCGGCCGGGGGCAACTATGGCTACACCTTC. Translating gives CASSLSAGGNYGYTF.

V and J are TRBV7-9 and TRBJ2-2; D is perhaps TRBD2 (5 bases). Germline V lookup: CDR1 SEHNR, CDR2 FQNEAQ (reference sequence). V lost 0 bases and J 4 bases, leaving 9 bases between the germline ends. The CDR3 sequence is 15 residues long. The CDR3 spells CASSLAGMSTGELFF. The CDR3 nucleotides are TGTGCCAGCAGCTTAGCCGGGATGAGCACCGGGGAGCTGTTTTTT.

The rearrangement links TRBV7-2 to TRBJ2-5; 10 nucleotides agree with TRBD2. The CDR3 loop spans 16 amino acids. Germline loops: CDR1 SGHTA, CDR2 FQGNSA. V dropped 2 bases and J dropped 5; count of bases not matched to a gene: 8. CDR3 protein: CASSLLPAGGRETQYF. DNA of the CDR3: TGTGCCAGCAGCTTACTTCCAGCGGGGGGGAGGGAGACCCAGTACTTC.

CDR3: CASSGTGATNEKLFF. CDR3 nucleotide sequence: TGTGCCAGCAGCGGTACAGGGGCAACTAATGAAAAACTGTTTTTT. The chain recombines TRBV28 with TRBJ1-4; 7 bases fit TRBD1. The CDR3 consists of 15 residues. Germline lookup yields CDR1 MDHEN and CDR2 SYDVKM. V gave up 6 bases and J gave up 0 bases; unmatched junction bases: 4.

This chain joins TRBV7-2 and TRBJ1-3, with TRBD1 as a possible D gene (5 bases). Looked up from germline, CDR1 is SGHTA and CDR2 is FQGNSA. The CDR3 is 14 amino acids. V was pared by 5 bases and J by 0 bases, with 8 bases between. The CDR3 region has the DNA TGTGCCAGCAGCCCAGGGAGCTCTGGAAACACCATATATTTT. Translating it yields CASSPGSSGNTIYF.

The chain couples TRBV11-2 to TRBJ1-2; TRBD1 is a possible D gene (5 bases). This CDR3 contains 13 residues. Trimming left V 3 bases short and J 4 bases short, with 9 bases between. CDR1 SGHAT and CDR2 FQNNGV come from the germline V gene. In DNA, the CDR3 is TGTGCCAGCAGCTTCGGGGGTAGCTATGGCTACACCTTC. It is translated as CASSFGGSYGYTF.

The chain is built from TRBV27 and TRBJ2-5; 11 positions match TRBD2. This CDR3 comprises 15 residues. Germline lookup yields CDR1 MNHEY and CDR2 SMNVEV (reference sequence). Unmatched junction bases numbered 2, after V lost 3 bases and J lost 2 bases. The CDR3 nucleotides are TGTGCCAGCAGTTTTTTAGCGGGAGGGCAAGAGACCCAGTACTTC. It yields the protein CASSFLAGGQETQYF.

The rearrangement links TRBV15 to TRBJ1-2, with 8 bases fitting TRBD1. Germline-derived CDR1 and CDR2 are LNHNV and YYDKDF (reference sequence). CDR3 length: 13 residues. V was pared by 5 bases and J by 3 bases, with 2 bases of the junction left unmatched. In nucleotides, the CDR3 is TGTGCCACCAGCGGGACAGGAGACTATGGCTACACCTTC. The encoded protein is CATSGTGDYGYTF.

This chain joins TRBV28 and TRBJ2-7; either TRBD1 or TRBD2 may fit D (6 bases each). CDR1 and CDR2 from the germline V gene are MDHEN and SYDVKM. V shed 8 bases and J shed 4 bases, with 12 bases lying between them. This CDR3 spans 12 amino acids. The CDR3 sequence is CASRGQRYEQYF. DNA of the CDR3: TGTGCCAGCCGGGGGCAGCGATACGAGCAGTACTTC.

This sequence joins TRBV27 and TRBJ1-6, with TRBD1 identical over 7 bases. This CDR3 is 15 amino acids long. Germline CDR1 and CDR2: MNHEY and SMNVEV (reference sequence). The trim removed 4 bases at V and 8 bases at J, leaving 8 bases unmatched. The CDR3 nucleotides are TGTGCCAGCAGTTCCCCGTCAGGGGGTGATTCACCCCTCCACTTT. Protein product: CASSSPSGGDSPLHF.

The chain couples TRBV6-5 to TRBJ1-5; D unclear. Per the germline V gene, CDR1 is MNHEY and CDR2 is SVGAGI. The CDR3 loop spans 13 amino acids. V lost 6 bases to trimming and J lost 6 bases, with 12 bases between them. The CDR3: CASSRLVGQPQHF. CDR3 sequence (DNA): TGTGCCAGCAGCCGACTGGTAGGTCAGCCCCAGCATTTT.

This chain links TRBV5-6 with TRBJ1-2, with TRBD1 identical over 8 bases. The V and J ends lost 2 bases and 2 bases, in that order; junction bases with no gene match: 5. The germline V gene encodes CDR1 SGHDT and CDR2 YYEEEE. The length of the CDR3 is 15 residues. The CDR3 is CASSFGGDRNYGYTF. CDR3 coding DNA: TGTGCCAGCAGCTTCGGGGGGGACAGGAACTATGGCTACACCTTC.

The rearrangement links TRBV28 to TRBJ1-4; 7 bases line up with TRBD1. The germline gives CDR1 MDHEN, CDR2 SYDVKM. After removal of 3 bases from V and 2 bases from J, the junction contained 9 bases not matched to a gene. The CDR3 contains 17 residues. CDR3 residues: CASSFLTGPPTNEKLFF. The CDR3 DNA follows: TGTGCCAGCAGTTTTTTGACAGGGCCACCGACTAATGAAAAACTGTTTTTT.

The rearrangement joins TRBV21-1 to TRBJ2-7; whether TRBD2, the table's D call, matches the DNA was not checked. TRBV21-1 is a pseudogene segment. The CDR3 has 19 residues. The CDR3 region has the DNA TGTGCCAGCAGCAAAGGTCCTGAGGGCGGGAGCCACTTAGAGAACGAGCAGTACTTC. Protein product: CASSKGPEGGSHLENEQYF.

The CDR3 DNA sequence: TGTGCCAGCAGCTTAGGCAACAGGGGATACTCCTACGAGCAGTACTTC. Encoded protein: CASSLGNRGYSYEQYF. This chain connects TRBV7-8 to TRBJ2-7, with 7 bases fitting TRBD1. After removal of 1 base from V and 0 bases from J, the junction contained 6 bases not matched to a gene. Germline V gene sequence: CDR1 SGHVS, CDR2 FQNEAQ. This CDR3 region has 16 residues. Full variable domain (outside the CDR3, taken from reference TRBV7-8 and TRBJ2-7): GAGVSQSPRYKVAKRGQDVALRCDPISGHVSLFWYQQALGQGPEFLTYFQNEAQLDKSGLPSDRFFAERPEGSVSTLKIQRTQQEDSAVYLCASSLGNRGYSYEQYFGPGTRLTVT.

J is TRBJ2-3 and V is TRBV28; no definite D call. The V gene's germline CDR1 is MDHEN and CDR2 SYDVKM. The CDR3 consists of 13 residues. The V end lost 7 bases, the J end lost 0 bases, and 8 bases lay between the germline ends. The DNA of the CDR3 is TGTGCCAGCAAGGCGGCTAGCACAGATACGCAGTATTTT. This encodes CASKAASTDTQYF.

The chain is built from TRBV11-2 and TRBJ2-7; D unresolved. The V end was cut by 4 bases, the J end by 4 bases, with 8 bases between. There are 12 residues in the CDR3. Germline loops: CDR1 SGHAT, CDR2 FQNNGV. Here the CDR3 DNA reads TGTGCCAGCAGCTCCCTCACGTACGAGCAGTACTTC. Encoded protein: CASSSLTYEQYF.

This clone was seen only once. V usage is TRBV19 and J usage is TRBJ2-1, with TRBD2 identical over 9 bases. CDR3 length: 15 residues. With 5 bases clipped from V and 1 base from J, the junction kept 3 bases outside the gene matches. The V gene's germline CDR1 is LNHDA and CDR2 SQIVND (reference sequence). CDR3 residues: CASSQAGGSYNEQFF. CDR3 nucleotides: TGTGCCAGTAGTCAAGCGGGAGGATCCTACAATGAGCAGTTCTTC.